This T cell receptor (beta chain) originates from a study of T cell responses to AZD1222 COVID-19 vaccine. Profiled with immunoSEQ multiplex PCR; TCRdb holds only in-frame clones, not every one. The sample contains some 170,000 clones, approximately 90% of which appear only once. The CDR3 extends over 12 amino acids. Trimming cost V 1 base and J 1 base, with 1 base left between them. Germline V lookup: CDR1 WSHSY, CDR2 SAAADI. As for this clone: Its target is not known.

Notes on the study in general: There were vaccine-associated CD4 TCRs across spike, dominant at 160-218 and 743-854. Unmutated variant regions are reportedly targeted by nearly half of spike-specific TCRs. Only a handful of AZD1222 recipients, roughly six in all, had baseline seropositivity.

V gene TRBV10-2 combines with J gene TRBJ1-2; D unresolved. This clonotype was sampled from an adult who received the AZD1222 COVID-19 vaccine. This specimen was peripheral blood, taken 28 days after the second AZD1222 dose. CDR3 protein: CASSEFNYGYTF. CDR3 coding DNA: TGCGCCAGCAGTGAGTTTAACTATGGCTACACCTTC.